This T cell receptor (beta chain) comes out of a study of lymphopenia after photon versus proton radiotherapy. General study results and limits: Proton therapy kept repertoires fairly stable, unlike photons, which gained effector/memory cells. Survival link was tested only in deceased patients; proton benefit remains a possibility.

As regards this clone: Its cognate antigen is unknown.

Sequenced by immunoSEQ multiplex PCR; TCRdb stores in-frame clones only, minus some. The data contain around 29,000 clones, about 86% of them singletons. V shed 2 bases and J shed 6 bases, with 16 bases lying between them. The CDR3 has 15 amino acids. From germline, CDR1 is MNHNS and CDR2 SASEGT. Sample: peripheral blood, taken from a patient treated with proton-based radiotherapy. The rearrangement uses TRBV6-1 and TRBJ1-2, with unresolved D. This receptor was taken from a woman aged 60 to 75 with cholangiocarcinoma. Some clones in this sample may be carry-over from other donors' samples. The CDR3 DNA is TGTGCCAGCAGTGAAATCGCGGGTTTGAAAGATGGCTACACCTTC. Residues: CASSEIAGLKDGYTF.